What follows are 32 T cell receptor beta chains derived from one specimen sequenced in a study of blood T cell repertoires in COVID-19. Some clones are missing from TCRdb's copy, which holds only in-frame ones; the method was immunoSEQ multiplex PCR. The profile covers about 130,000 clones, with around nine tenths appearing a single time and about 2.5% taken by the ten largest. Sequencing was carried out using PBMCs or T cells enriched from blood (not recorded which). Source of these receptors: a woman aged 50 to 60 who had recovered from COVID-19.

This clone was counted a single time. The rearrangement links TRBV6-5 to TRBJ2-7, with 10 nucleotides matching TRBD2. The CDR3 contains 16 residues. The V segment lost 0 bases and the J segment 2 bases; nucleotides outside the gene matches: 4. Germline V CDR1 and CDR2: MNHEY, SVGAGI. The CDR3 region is CASSYSLAGSTYEQYF. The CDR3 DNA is TGTGCCAGCAGTTACTCACTAGCGGGGTCTACCTACGAGCAGTACTTC.

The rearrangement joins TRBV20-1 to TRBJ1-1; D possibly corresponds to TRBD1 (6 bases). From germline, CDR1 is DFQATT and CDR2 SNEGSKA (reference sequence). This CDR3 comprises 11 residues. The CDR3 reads CRAKGGSEAFF. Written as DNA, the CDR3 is TGCAGGGCCAAAGGGGGTTCTGAAGCTTTCTTT.

The chain's CDR3 is CAWSGGTEGYEKLFF. Here the CDR3 DNA reads TGTGCCTGGAGTGGGGGGACAGAGGGATATGAAAAACTGTTTTTT. The genes are TRBV30 and TRBJ1-4; 7 positions agree with TRBD1. The germline V gene encodes CDR1 GTSNPN and CDR2 SVGIG (reference sequence). With 1 base clipped from V and 6 bases from J, the junction kept 8 bases outside the gene matches. The CDR3 totals 15 residues.

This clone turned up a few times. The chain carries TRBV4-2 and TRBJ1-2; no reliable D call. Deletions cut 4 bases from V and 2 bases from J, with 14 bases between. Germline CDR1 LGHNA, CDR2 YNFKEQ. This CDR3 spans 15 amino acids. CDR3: CASSPSGGQNYGYTF. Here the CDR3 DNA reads TGTGCCAGCAGCCCATCCGGAGGCCAGAACTATGGCTACACCTTC.

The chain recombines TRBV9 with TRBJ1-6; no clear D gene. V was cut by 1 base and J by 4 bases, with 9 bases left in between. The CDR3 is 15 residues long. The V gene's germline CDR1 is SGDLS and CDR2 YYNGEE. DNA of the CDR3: TGTGCCAGCAGCGTAAGCGGGATTTATAATTCACCCCTCCACTTT. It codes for CASSVSGIYNSPLHF. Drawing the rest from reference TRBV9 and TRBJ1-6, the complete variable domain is DSGVTQTPKHLITATGQRVTLRCSPRSGDLSVYWYQQSLDQGLQFLIQYYNGEERAKGNILERFSAQQFPDLHSELNLSSLELGDSALYFCASSVSGIYNSPLHFGNGTRLTVT.

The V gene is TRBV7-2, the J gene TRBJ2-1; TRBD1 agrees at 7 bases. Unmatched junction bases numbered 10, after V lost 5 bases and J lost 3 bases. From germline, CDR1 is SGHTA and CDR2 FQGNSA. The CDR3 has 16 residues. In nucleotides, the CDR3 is TGTGCCAGCAGCCCCAGAGGTAGGGACAGCTACAATGAGCAGTTCTTC. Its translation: CASSPRGRDSYNEQFF.

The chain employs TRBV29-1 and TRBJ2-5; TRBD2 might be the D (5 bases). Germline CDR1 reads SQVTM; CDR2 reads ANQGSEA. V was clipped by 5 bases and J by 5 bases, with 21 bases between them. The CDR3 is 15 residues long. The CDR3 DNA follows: TGCAGCGTTAGGCCCCCCTCTGGACTTGTCGAGACCCAGTACTTC. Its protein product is CSVRPPSGLVETQYF. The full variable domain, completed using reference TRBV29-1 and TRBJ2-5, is SAVISQKPSRDICQRGTSLTIQCQVDSQVTMMFWYRQQPGQSLTLIATANQGSEATYESGFVIDKFPISRPNLTFSTLTVSNMSPEDSSIYLCSVRPPSGLVETQYFGPGTRLLVL.

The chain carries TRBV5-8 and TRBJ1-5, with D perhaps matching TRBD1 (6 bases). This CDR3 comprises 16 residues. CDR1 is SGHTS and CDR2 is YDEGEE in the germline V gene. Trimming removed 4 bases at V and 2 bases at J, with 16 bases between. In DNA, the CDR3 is TGTGCCAGCAGCCTTACGGGGGGCATACGCAATCAGCCCCAGCATTTT. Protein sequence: CASSLTGGIRNQPQHF.

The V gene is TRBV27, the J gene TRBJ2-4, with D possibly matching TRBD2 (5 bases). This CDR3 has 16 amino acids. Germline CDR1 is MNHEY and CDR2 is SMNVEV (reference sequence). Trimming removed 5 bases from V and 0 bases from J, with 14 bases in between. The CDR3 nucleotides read TGTGCCAGCAGTCGATCGGACTCCCAAGCCAAAAACATTCAGTACTTC. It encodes CASSRSDSQAKNIQYF.

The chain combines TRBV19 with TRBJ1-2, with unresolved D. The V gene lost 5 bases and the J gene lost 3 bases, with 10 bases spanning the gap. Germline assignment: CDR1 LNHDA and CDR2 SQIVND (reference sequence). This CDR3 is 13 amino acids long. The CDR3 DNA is TGTGCCAGTAGTCTGCCCGGGTACTATGGCTACACCTTC. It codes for CASSLPGYYGYTF.

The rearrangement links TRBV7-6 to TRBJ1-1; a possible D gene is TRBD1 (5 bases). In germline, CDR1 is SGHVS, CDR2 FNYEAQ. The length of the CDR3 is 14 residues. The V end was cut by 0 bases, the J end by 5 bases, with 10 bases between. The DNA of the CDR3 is TGTGCCAGCAGCTTAGCTCAAGGGGTAACTGAAGCTTTCTTT. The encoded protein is CASSLAQGVTEAFF.

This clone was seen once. In DNA form, the CDR3 reads TGTGCCAGCTCACCGACCGGGACAGGGGGGTCGGGAGAGCAGTACTTC. Its protein is CASSPTGTGGSGEQYF. V and J are TRBV18 and TRBJ2-7, with 11 bases that match TRBD1. The CDR3 totals 16 residues. Germline loops: CDR1 KGHSH, CDR2 LQKENI. J was trimmed by 7 bases and V by 3 bases; bases with no gene match: 11. Together with reference TRBV18 and TRBJ2-7, the CDR3 gives the full variable domain: NAGVMQNPRHLVRRRGQEARLRCSPMKGHSHVYWYRQLPEEGLKFMVYLQKENIIDESGMPKERFSAEFPKEGPSILRIQQVVRGDSAAYFCASSPTGTGGSGEQYFGPGTRLTVT.

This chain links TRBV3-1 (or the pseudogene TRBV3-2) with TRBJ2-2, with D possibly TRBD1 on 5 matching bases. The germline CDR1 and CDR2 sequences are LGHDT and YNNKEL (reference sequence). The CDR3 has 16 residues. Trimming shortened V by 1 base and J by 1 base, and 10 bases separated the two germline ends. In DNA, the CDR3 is TGTGCCAGCAGCCAAGGGGGCCGCTTGAACACCGGGGAGCTGTTTTTT. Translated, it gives CASSQGGRLNTGELFF.

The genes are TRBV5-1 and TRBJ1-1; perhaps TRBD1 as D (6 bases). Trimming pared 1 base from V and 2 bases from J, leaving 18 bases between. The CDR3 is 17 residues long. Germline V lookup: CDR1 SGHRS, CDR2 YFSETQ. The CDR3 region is CASSLWDYTGTNTEAFF. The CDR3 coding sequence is TGCGCCAGCAGCTTGTGGGACTATACAGGGACAAACACTGAAGCTTTCTTT.

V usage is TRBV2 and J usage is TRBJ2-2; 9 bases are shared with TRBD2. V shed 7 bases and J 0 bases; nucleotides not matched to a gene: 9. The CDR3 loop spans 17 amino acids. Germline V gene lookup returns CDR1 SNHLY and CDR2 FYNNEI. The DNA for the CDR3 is TGTGCCAGCAAGAGGCAGCGGGGGGCCGCGAACACCGGGGAGCTGTTTTTT. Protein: CASKRQRGAANTGELFF.

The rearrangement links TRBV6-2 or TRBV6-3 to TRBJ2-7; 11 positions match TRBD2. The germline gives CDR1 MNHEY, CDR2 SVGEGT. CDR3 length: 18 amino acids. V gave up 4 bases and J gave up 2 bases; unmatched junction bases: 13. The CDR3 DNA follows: TGTGCCAGCAGTTCACCCCTCCTAGCGGGGGGCCAAACCTACGAGCAGTACTTC. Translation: CASSSPLLAGGQTYEQYF.

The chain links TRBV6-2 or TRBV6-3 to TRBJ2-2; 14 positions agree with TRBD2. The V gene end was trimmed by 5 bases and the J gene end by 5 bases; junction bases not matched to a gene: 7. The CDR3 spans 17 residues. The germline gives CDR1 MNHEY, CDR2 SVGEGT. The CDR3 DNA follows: TGTGCCAGCAGTCCAATAAGGACTAGCGGGGGGACCGGGGAGCTGTTTTTT. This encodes CASSPIRTSGGTGELFF.

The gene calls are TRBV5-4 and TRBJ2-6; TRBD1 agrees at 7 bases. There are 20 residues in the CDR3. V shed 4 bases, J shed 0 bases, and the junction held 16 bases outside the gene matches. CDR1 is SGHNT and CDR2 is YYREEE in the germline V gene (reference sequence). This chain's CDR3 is CASSPIKRGPESSGANVLTF. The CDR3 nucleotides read TGTGCCAGCAGCCCCATCAAGAGGGGGCCCGAGAGCTCTGGGGCCAACGTCCTGACTTTC. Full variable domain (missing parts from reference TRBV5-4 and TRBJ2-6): ETGVTQSPTHLIKTRGQQVTLRCSSQSGHNTVSWYQQALGQGPQFIFQYYREEENGRGNFPPRFSGLQFPNYSSELNVNALELDDSALYLCASSPIKRGPESSGANVLTFGAGSRLTVL.

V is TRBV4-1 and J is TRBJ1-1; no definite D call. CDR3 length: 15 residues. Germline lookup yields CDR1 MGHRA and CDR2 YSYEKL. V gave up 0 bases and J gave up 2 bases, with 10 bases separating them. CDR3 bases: TGCGCCAGCAGCCAAGATGTGGCCCTCAACACTGAAGCTTTCTTT. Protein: CASSQDVALNTEAFF.

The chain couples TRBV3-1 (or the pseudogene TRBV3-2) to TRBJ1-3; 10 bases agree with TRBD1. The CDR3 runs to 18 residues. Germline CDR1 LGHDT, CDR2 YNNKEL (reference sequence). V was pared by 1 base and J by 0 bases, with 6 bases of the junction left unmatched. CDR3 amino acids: CASSQGQGASYSGNTIYF. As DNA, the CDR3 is TGTGCCAGCAGCCAAGGACAGGGGGCTTCCTACTCTGGAAACACCATATATTTT.

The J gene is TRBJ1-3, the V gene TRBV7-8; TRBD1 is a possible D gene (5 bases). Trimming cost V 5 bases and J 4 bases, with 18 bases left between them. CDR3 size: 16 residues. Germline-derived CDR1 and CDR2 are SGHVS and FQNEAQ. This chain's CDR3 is CASSPLARVGGNTIYF. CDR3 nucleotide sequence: TGTGCCAGCAGCCCCCTGGCCAGGGTGGGGGGAAACACCATATATTTT.

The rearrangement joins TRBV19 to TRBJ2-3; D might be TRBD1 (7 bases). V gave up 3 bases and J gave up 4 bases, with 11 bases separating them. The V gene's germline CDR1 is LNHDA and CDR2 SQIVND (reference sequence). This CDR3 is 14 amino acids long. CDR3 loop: CASSIQGGPDTQYF. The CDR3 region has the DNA TGTGCCAGTAGTATTCAGGGGGGCCCAGATACGCAGTATTTT.

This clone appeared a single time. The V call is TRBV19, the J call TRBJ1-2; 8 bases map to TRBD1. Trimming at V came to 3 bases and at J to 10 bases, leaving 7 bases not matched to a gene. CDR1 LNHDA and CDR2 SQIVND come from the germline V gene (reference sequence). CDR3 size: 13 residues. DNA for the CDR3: TGTGCCAGTAGTATCGCGGACAGGGAGGTCTACACCTTC. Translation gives CASSIADREVYTF.

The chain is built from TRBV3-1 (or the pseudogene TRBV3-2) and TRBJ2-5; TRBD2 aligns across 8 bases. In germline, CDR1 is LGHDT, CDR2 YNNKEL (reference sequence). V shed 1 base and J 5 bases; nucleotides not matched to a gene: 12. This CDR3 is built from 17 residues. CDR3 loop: CASSQVRGGGLGETQYF. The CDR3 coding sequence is TGTGCCAGCAGCCAAGTCCGGGGGGGAGGACTCGGGGAGACCCAGTACTTC.

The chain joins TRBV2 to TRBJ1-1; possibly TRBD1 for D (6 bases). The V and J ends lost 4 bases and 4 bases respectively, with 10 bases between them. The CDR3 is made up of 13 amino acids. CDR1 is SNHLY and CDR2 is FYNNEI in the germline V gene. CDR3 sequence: CASSASQGTEAFF. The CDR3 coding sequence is TGTGCCAGCAGTGCGTCACAGGGCACTGAAGCTTTCTTT. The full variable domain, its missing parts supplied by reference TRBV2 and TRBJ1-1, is EPEVTQTPSHQVTQMGQEVILRCVPISNHLYFYWYRQILGQKVEFLVSFYNNEISEKSEIFDDQFSVERPDGSNFTLKIRSTKLEDSAMYFCASSASQGTEAFFGQGTRLTVV.

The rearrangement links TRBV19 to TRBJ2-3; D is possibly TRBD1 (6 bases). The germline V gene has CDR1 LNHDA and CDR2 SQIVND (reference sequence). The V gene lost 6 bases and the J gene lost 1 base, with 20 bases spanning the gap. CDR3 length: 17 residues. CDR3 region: CASSPKTGTTGTDTQYF. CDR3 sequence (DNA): TGTGCCAGTAGCCCTAAAACAGGGACCACTGGCACAGATACGCAGTATTTT.

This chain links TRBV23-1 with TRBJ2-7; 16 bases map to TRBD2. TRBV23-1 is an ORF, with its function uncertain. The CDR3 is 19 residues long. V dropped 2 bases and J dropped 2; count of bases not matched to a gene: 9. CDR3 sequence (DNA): TGCGCCAGCAGTCAACCGATCCCCGGGACTAGCGGGGGGGCCTACGAGCAGTACTTC. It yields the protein CASSQPIPGTSGGAYEQYF.

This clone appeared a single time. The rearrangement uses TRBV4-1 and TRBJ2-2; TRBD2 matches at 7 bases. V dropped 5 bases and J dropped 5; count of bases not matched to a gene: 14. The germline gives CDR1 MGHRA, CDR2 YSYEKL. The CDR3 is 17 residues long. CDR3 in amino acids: CASSGRDYDQATGELFF. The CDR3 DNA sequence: TGCGCCAGCAGCGGCCGGGACTACGATCAGGCTACCGGGGAGCTGTTTTTT.

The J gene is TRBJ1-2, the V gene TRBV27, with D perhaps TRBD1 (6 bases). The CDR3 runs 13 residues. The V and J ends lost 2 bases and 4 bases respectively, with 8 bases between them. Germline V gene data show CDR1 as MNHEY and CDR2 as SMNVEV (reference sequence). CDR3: CASSLAGAYGYTF. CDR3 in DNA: TGTGCCAGCAGTTTAGCAGGGGCCTATGGCTACACCTTC.

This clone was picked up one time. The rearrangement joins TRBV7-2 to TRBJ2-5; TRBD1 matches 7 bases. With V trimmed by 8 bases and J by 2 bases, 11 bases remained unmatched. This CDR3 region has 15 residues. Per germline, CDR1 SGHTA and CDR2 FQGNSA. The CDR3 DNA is TGTGCCAGCCGCCTGGCCAGGGGGAGACAAGAGACCCAGTACTTC. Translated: CASRLARGRQETQYF.

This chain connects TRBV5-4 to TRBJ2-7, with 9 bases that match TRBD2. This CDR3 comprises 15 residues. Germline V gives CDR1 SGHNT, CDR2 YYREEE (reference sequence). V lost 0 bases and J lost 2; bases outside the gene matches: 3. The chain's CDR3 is CASSLEAGGPYEQYF. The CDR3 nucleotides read TGTGCCAGCAGCTTGGAAGCGGGGGGCCCCTACGAGCAGTACTTC.

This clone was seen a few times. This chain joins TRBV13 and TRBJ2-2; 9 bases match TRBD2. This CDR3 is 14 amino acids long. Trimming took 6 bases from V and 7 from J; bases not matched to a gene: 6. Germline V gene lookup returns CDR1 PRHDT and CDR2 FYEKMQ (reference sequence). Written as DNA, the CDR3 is TGTGCCAGCAGGTCGGGACTAGCCGTCGGGGAGCTGTTTTTT. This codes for CASRSGLAVGELFF. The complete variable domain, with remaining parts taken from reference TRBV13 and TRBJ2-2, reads AAGVIQSPRHLIKEKRETATLKCYPIPRHDTVYWYQQGPGQDPQFLISFYEKMQSDKGSIPDRFSAQQFSDYHSELNMSSLELGDSALYFCASRSGLAVGELFFGEGSRLTVL.